This T cell receptor beta chain emerged from a study of cytotoxic CD8 clonotypes in ibrutinib-treated CLL. This clone was detected only a few times. The antigen remains unidentified. Trimming cost V 0 bases and J 6 bases, with 19 bases left between them. This CDR3 region has 16 residues. CDR1 and CDR2 from the germline V gene are SGHRS and YFSETQ. The data were produced by immunoSEQ multiplex PCR, yet TCRdb's version contains in-frame clones alone and is incomplete. In the table there are 20,000 to 25,000 clones, approximately 77% of which are singletons. The study's findings and limits: Sustained-remission patients were sampled at different times than progressing patients were.

The sequenced sample was PBMCs, obtained before ibrutinib treatment. V usage is TRBV5-1 and J usage is TRBJ2-7, with a possible D match to TRBD1 (5 bases). This receptor was identified in a human donor with chronic lymphocytic leukemia. CDR3 sequence: CASSLEAGMALAEQYF. CDR3 DNA: TGCGCCAGCAGCTTGGAGGCAGGGATGGCCCTGGCCGAGCAGTACTTC.